The clone carrying this TCR beta chain was counted ten times or more. The antigen remains unidentified. The sample is drawn from a study of T cells in Graves' hyperthyroidism and ophthalmopathy. Overall study results and limits: Most thyroid-expanded clonotypes above 0.001 were also found in blood.

The CDR3 regions of TCR beta were amplified from RNA transcripts. The TCR CDR3 first-round RT-PCR relied on the HTBI primer set. TCRdb recomputed calls from the multiplex PCR reads with MiXCR, one row per CDR3 protein. The data show 490,000 or so distinct CDR3 sequences, about 20% seen once. Trimming removed 0 bases at V and 8 bases at J, with 16 bases between. The CDR3 covers 15 residues. Input material: blood. This clonotype was sampled from a woman between 65 and 79 years old with Graves' ophthalmopathy. J is TRBJ1-2 and V is TRBV12-3 or TRBV12-4; weak D call: TRBD1 (6 bases). CDR3 sequence: CASSLATLQGRGYTF. The CDR3 coding sequence is TGTGCCAGCAGTTTAGCGACCCTACAGGGAAGGGGCTACACCTTC.